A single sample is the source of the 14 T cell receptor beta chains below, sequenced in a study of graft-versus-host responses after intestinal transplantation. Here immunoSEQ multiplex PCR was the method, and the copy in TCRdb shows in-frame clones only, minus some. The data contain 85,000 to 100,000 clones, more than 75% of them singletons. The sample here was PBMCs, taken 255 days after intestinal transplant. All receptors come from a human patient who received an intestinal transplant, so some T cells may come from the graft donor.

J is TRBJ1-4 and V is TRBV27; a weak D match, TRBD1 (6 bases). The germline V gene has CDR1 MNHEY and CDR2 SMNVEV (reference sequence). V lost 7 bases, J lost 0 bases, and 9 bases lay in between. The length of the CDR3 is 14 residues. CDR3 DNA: TGTGCCAGCATGAAGGGGGCAACTAATGAAAAACTGTTTTTT. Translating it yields CASMKGATNEKLFF.

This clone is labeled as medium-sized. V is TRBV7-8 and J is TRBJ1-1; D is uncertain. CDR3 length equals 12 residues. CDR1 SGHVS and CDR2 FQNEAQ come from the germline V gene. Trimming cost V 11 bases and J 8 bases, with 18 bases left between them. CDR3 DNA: TGTGCCGCTCAAAAAGCACCCGGCGAAGCTTTCTTT. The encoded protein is CAAQKAPGEAFF.

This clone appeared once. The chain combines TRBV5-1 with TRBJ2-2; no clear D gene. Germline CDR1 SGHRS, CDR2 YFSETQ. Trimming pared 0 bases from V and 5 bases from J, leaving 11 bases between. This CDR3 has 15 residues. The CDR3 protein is CASSLALGWTGELFF. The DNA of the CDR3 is TGCGCCAGCAGCTTGGCCCTAGGGTGGACCGGGGAGCTGTTTTTT.

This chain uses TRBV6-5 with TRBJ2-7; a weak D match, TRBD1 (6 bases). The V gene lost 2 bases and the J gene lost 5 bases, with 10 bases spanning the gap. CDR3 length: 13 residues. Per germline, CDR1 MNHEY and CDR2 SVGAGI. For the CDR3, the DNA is TGTGCCAGCAGTTACCGCTACAGGGACGAGCAGTACGTC. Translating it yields CASSYRYRDEQYV.

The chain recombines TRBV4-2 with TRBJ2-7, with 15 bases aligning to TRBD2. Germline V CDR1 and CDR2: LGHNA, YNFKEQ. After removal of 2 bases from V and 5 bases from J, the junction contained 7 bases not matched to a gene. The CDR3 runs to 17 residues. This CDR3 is CASSQHGLAGGRDEQYF. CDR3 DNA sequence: TGTGCCAGCAGCCAACATGGACTAGCGGGGGGGAGGGACGAGCAGTACTTC.

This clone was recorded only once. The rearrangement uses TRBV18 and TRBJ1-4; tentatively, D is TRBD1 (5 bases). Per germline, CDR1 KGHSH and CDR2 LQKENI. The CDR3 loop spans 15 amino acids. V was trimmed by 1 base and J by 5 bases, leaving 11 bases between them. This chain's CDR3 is CASSPLDSPNEKLFF. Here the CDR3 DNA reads TGTGCCAGCTCACCACTAGACAGCCCCAATGAAAAACTGTTTTTT.

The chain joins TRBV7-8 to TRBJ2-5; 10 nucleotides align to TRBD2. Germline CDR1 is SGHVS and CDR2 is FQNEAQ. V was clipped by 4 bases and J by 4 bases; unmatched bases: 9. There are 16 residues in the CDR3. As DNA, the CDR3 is TGTGCCAGCAGCTATGAAGCGGGGGGGCCGGGAGAGACCCAGTACTTC. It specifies CASSYEAGGPGETQYF.

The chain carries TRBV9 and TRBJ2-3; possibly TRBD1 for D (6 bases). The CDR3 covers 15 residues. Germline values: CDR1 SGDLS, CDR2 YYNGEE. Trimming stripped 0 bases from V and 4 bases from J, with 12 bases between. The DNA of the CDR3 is TGTGCCAGCAGCGTAGCCCCCGGACAGTCAGATACGCAGTATTTT. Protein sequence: CASSVAPGQSDTQYF.

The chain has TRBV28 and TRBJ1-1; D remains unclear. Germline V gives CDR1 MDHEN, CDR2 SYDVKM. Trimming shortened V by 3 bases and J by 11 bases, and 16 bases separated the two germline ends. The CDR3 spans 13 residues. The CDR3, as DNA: TGTGCCAGCAGTTTTCCCCGCGGTCTCGGGGCTTTCTTT. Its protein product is CASSFPRGLGAFF.

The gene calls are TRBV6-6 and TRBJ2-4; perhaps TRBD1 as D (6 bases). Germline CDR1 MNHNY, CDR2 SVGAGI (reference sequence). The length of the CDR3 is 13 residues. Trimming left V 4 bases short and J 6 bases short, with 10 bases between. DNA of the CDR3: TGTGCCAGCAGTTCAGGGGATCCAAACATTCAGTACTTC. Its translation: CASSSGDPNIQYF.

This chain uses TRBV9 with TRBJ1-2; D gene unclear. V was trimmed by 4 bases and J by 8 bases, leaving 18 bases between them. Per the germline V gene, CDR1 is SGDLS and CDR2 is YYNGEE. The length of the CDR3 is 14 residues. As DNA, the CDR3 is TGTGCCAGCAGCCCTGCTAGCGGCGCCTTAGGCTACACCTTC. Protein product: CASSPASGALGYTF.

The DNA for the CDR3 is TGTGCCAGCAGTCCCCCTAGCCTAGCGGGGGCGCCGAGAGAGACCCAGTACTTC. Translation: CASSPPSLAGAPRETQYF. The chain combines TRBV27 with TRBJ2-5; 10 bases map to TRBD2. Germline V lookup: CDR1 MNHEY, CDR2 SMNVEV (reference sequence). V dropped 5 bases and J dropped 4; count of bases not matched to a gene: 16. There are 18 residues in the CDR3.

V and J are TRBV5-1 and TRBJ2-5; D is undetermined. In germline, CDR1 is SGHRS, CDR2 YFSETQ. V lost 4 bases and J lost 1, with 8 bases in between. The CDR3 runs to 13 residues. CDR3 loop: CASSRRRQETQYF. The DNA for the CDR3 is TGCGCCAGCAGCCGTCGACGCCAAGAGACCCAGTACTTC.

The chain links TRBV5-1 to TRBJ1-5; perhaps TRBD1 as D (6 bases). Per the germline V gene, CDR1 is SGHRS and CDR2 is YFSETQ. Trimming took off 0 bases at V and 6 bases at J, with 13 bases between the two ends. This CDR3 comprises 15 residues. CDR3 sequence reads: CASSLDGQTAQPQHF. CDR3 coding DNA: TGCGCCAGCAGCTTGGATGGACAGACTGCTCAGCCCCAGCATTTT.